This T cell receptor (beta chain) was found in a study of control samples from healthy donors and cancer patients. Trimming removed 3 bases from V and 5 bases from J, with 28 bases in between. In germline, CDR1 is DFQATT, CDR2 SNEGSKA (reference sequence). The CDR3 has 18 amino acids. Method: immunoSEQ multiplex PCR; TCRdb's copy keeps in-frame clones and lacks some. The data contain over 150,000 clones, roughly 92% of them singletons. Specimen: blood. The clonotype was recovered from a woman aged 18-30 years in good health. V usage is TRBV20-1 and J usage is TRBJ1-2, with D possibly being TRBD1 (5 bases). Here the CDR3 reads CSASLLQGPPLTEYGYTF. CDR3 sequence (DNA): TGCAGTGCTAGTCTTCTTCAGGGACCCCCTTTGACGGAATATGGCTACACCTTC.